This T cell receptor (beta chain) was observed in a study of blood T cell repertoires in COVID-19. Study background: Collection of acute and convalescent COVID-19 samples took place in the United States, Italy and Spain.

Grouping used clinical history reported by participants in a survey and questionnaire. Two consecutive negative NP/OP PCR tests, clearance, or resolved symptoms defined Cohort 3 recovery. CDR1 and CDR2 from the germline V gene are KGHSH and LQKENI. J lost 2 bases, V lost 2 bases, and 5 bases had no gene match. The CDR3 runs to 15 residues. Original handling: Quantification of nucleated cells was approximated via reference gene primer amplification. Clones were sequenced by immunoSEQ multiplex PCR, and TCRdb holds only the in-frame ones, with some missing. V, J and clone size are those of that table, while D and trimming were read from the DNA. Altogether about 220,000 clones are present, 84% being singletons, with the ten largest covering about 6.6%.

The chain carries TRBV18 and TRBJ2-5; 7 bases agree with TRBD2. Sequenced: PBMCs or T cells enriched from blood (not recorded which). The receptor comes from a middle-aged woman who had recovered from COVID-19. For the CDR3, the DNA is TGTGCCAGCTCACCAATAACTAGCGCACAAGAGACCCAGTACTTC. Its translation is CASSPITSAQETQYF.